This TCR beta chain was recorded in a study of T cells in Graves' hyperthyroidism and ophthalmopathy (dated by TCRdb to the late 2010s). Background for the entire study: Peripheral blood samples were taken at the time of initial diagnosis, prior to any treatment. Prospective prediction of ophthalmopathy was tested in an independent validation cohort of 18 to 20 hyperthyroidism patients and 15 to 17 patients who later progressed to ophthalmopathy. To identify TCR V-J signatures that set the groups apart, the researchers used a discovery cohort of about a hundred patients, made up of about 44 with Graves' ophthalmopathy and 57 with stable Graves' hyperthyroidism. After sampling, hyperthyroidism patients received methimazole starting at 30 mg daily, and ophthalmopathy patients received high-dose intravenous methylprednisolone. The study also compared thyroid tissue and blood T-cell repertoires from a handful of Graves' hyperthyroidism patients. For training and testing, the roughly 97 patients in the discovery cohort were randomly divided in a 7:3 ratio. TCR Vbeta CDR3 sequencing of 120 to 150 peripheral blood samples (43 ophthalmopathy, 75 to 85 hyperthyroidism and around 17 progressor patients) is reported in the paper. The study at large found these results: No statistical method was used to set the sample size in advance, and investigators knew the group allocation. A 13 V-J signature model separated ophthalmopathy from stable hyperthyroidism, with approximately 87% sensitivity and 81% to 83% specificity in cross-validation and 80%/75% in testing. During validation, the model predicted progression to ophthalmopathy a median of roughly six months ahead of onset, with 70.59% sensitivity and under 85% specificity. Most expanded thyroid clonotypes (frequency above 0.001) were also detected in blood, suggesting blood repertoires may reflect thyroid immune responses.

Worth noting for this clonotype: Its antigen specificity is not known. Base-call qualities are not available, and no considerably larger clone is one nucleotide away.

Hyperthyroidism patients were aged 18 to 65 years and newly diagnosed, with disease duration of less than 2 months. Any patient with an uncontrolled infection, another autoimmune disease, pregnancy or lactation was excluded. Diagnoses relied on clinical symptoms, serum thyroxine and TRAb, thyroid ultrasound and orbital computed tomography. Blood from progressor patients was collected at the time of first diagnosis with hyperthyroidism, before any ophthalmopathy symptoms had appeared. PBMCs were isolated from about 10 ml of fresh peripheral blood by Ficoll-Paque density gradient centrifugation. Patients classed as progressors first received a Graves' hyperthyroidism diagnosis and then went on to develop ophthalmopathy during follow-up. Total RNA was extracted using Trizol reagent, and RNA quality was assessed on an Agilent 2100 Bioanalyzer. Amplification of TCR beta CDR3 regions was carried out from RNA transcripts. The first round of RT-PCR for the TCR CDR3 was performed with the HTBI primer set and the Qiagen OneStep RT-PCR kit. Libraries were constructed in a second round of multiplex PCR, after which size selection and purification were performed. The libraries were sequenced on an Illumina HiSeq2000 using paired-end 100 bp reads. Per the authors' processing: SOAPnuke was used to process the raw data, throwing out any read that contained adapters or uncalled bases, had a mean Phred below 15, or lacked an exact constant-primer or identifier match. COPE v1.2.5 was used to merge high-quality paired reads, and clonotypes were defined as unique nucleotide sequences. Clonotypes were aligned to IMGT TRBV, TRBD and TRBJ reference segments using MiTCR v1.1. The analysis included only V-J combinations with a frequency above 0.0001, which together covered more than 99% of the repertoires. The TCS score was defined as F50 (clonal expansion) divided by E x V (chaos), with BLOSUM62-based TCRdist calculated between CDR3 peptides within each V-J. Welch's t-statistics and random forest reduced around 510 V-J features to 10 to 15, which were used in a naive Bayes classifier (R e1071). TCRdb passed the public sequencing reads through fastp at Q25 and MiXCR, retaining productive beta sequences. Each entry merges the rows of one CDR3 protein and shows their most common DNA and genes. These V and J calls rely on TCRdb rather than the paper's analysis. In all, the sample holds approximately 600,000 distinct CDR3 sequences, and 14% of those were seen once. The top ten clones comprise 5.8% of the sample.

This receptor was identified in a woman in her thirties with Graves' hyperthyroidism that later progressed to Graves' ophthalmopathy. The sequencing sample was made of blood.

CDR3 reads: CSAREAEGAAGYTF. The DNA sequence reads TGCAGTGCTAGAGAGGCAGAGGGGGCGGCTGGCTACACCTTC. The chain is encoded by TRBV20-1 joined to TRBJ1-2; 7 bases in the middle match TRBD1. Ends trimmed: V by 0 bases, J by 7 bases; bases unmatched to a gene: 8. The CDR1 and CDR2 encoded by the germline V gene (reference sequence) are DFQATT and SNEGSKA. From its cysteine to its phenylalanine, the CDR3 spans 14 amino acids. The sequence is cut down to CDR3 DNA, 42 bases in frame from base 1.